Listed here is a single T cell receptor beta chain. Germline V lookup: CDR1 SGDLS, CDR2 YYNGEE. Between the trimmed V and J ends, which lost 0 bases and 2 bases, there was a span of 4 bases. This CDR3 is 13 amino acids long. The data are from a study of PD-1 blockade in classical Hodgkin lymphoma. TCRdb keeps only in-frame clones here, not all; method: immunoSEQ multiplex PCR. The data show tens of thousands of clones, 89% seen once. Patients all relapsed after autologous stem cell transplantation, and there was variation in brentuximab vedotin exposure. The clonotype was recovered from a human donor with classical Hodgkin lymphoma. The rearrangement joins TRBV9 to TRBJ2-3; D ambiguous. The sequencing here drew on peripheral blood mononuclear cells (PBMCs), taken before the second cycle of nivolumab. The CDR3 sequence is CASSVDPTDTQYF. The CDR3 DNA sequence: TGTGCCAGCAGCGTAGATCCCACAGATACGCAGTATTTT.